What follows describes a single T cell receptor (beta chain). The source of the sample is a study of cytomegalovirus exposure and HLA in healthy donors. PCR used 60 Vbeta primers and 13 Jbeta primers. Clones were read by immunoSEQ multiplex PCR, and TCRdb kept only the in-frame ones, dropping some. The sample lists 150,000 to 200,000 clones, around three quarters seen once, with around 2% in the top ten. This TCR came from a woman aged 25 to 45 in good health and CMV-seropositive. The specimen was PBMCs.

CDR3 loop: CASSENRGGYTF. In DNA, the CDR3 is TGTGCCAGCAGTGAAAACAGGGGCGGCTACACCTTC. The gene calls are TRBV2 and TRBJ1-2; 7 nucleotides align to TRBD1. The CDR3 consists of 12 residues. CDR1 is SNHLY, CDR2 FYNNEI, per germline. The junction had 2 bases not matched to a gene; V was cut back by 2 bases and J by 8 bases.